This TCR beta chain was recorded in a study of blood T cell repertoires in COVID-19. V lost 2 bases to trimming and J lost 10 bases, with 5 bases between them. The CDR3 spans 10 residues. Germline CDR1 reads WNHNN; CDR2 reads SYGVQD (reference sequence). Clones were sequenced by immunoSEQ multiplex PCR, and TCRdb holds only the in-frame ones, with some missing. Among about 190,000 clones listed, around 83% were seen once. Participants came from roughly 24 US areas, aged about 18 to 90 years. No more than 2 weeks before study entry, exposed participants had met a case of COVID-19. This clone was seen a single time.

The chain recombines TRBV10-1 with TRBJ2-5; D might be TRBD2 (5 bases). The sequencing sample was made of PBMCs or T cells enriched from blood (not recorded which). The receptor's source is a woman aged 25 to 39 who had been exposed to COVID-19. DNA for the CDR3: TGCGCCAGCAGTGAGACTAGCCAGTACTTC. Protein sequence: CASSETSQYF.